This entry lists 11 T cell receptor beta chains sequenced from one sample in a study of cytomegalovirus exposure and HLA in healthy donors. The primer mix had 60 Vbeta and 13 Jbeta primers. Using immunoSEQ multiplex PCR, the repertoire was profiled, and TCRdb retains in-frame clones only, with some absent. The profile shows roughly 230,000 clones, roughly 78% of them singletons. Input material: PBMCs. These receptors all come from a boy aged 5 to 17 in good health and CMV-seronegative.

The V call is TRBV19, the J call TRBJ2-5, with 15 bases aligning to TRBD2. V shed 10 bases, J shed 1 base, and the junction held 7 bases outside the gene matches. CDR1 is LNHDA and CDR2 is SQIVND in the germline V gene (reference sequence). The CDR3 length is 16 residues. The CDR3: CATRTSGRASQETQYF. The CDR3 DNA follows: TGTGCCACCCGGACTAGCGGGAGGGCCTCCCAAGAGACCCAGTACTTC.

On this clone itself: Other nucleotide sequences in the sample specify the same CDR3. The chain is built from TRBV5-1 and TRBJ2-7; TRBD2 matches 10 bases. CDR1 SGHRS and CDR2 YFSETQ come from the germline V gene. CDR3 size: 14 residues. V shed 0 bases and J 6 bases; nucleotides not matched to a gene: 3. CDR3 bases: TGCGCCAGCAGCTTGGGGCTAGCGGGGGTCGAGCAGTACTTC. Amino acid sequence: CASSLGLAGVEQYF.

The rearrangement links TRBV6-5 to TRBJ1-1; possibly TRBD1 for D (5 bases). Germline V gene data show CDR1 as MNHEY and CDR2 as SVGAGI. The length of the CDR3 is 14 residues. Trimming left V 5 bases short and J 5 bases short, with 15 bases between. The CDR3 here is CASSPTWTQTEAFF. The CDR3 DNA sequence: TGTGCCAGCAGTCCAACCTGGACACAAACTGAAGCTTTCTTT.

This clone was picked up a small number of times. The chain links TRBV7-9 to TRBJ2-5; 7 positions agree with TRBD1. The CDR3 is 15 residues long. The V segment lost 3 bases and the J segment 2 bases; nucleotides outside the gene matches: 6. From germline, CDR1 is SEHNR and CDR2 FQNEAQ (reference sequence). CDR3 nucleotides: TGTGCCAGCAGCTTGCGACAGGGATTTCAAGAGACCCAGTACTTC. Its protein is CASSLRQGFQETQYF.

This rearrangement joins TRBV11-3 to TRBJ1-3; TRBD1 matches at 7 bases. The CDR3 totals 18 residues. Unmatched junction bases numbered 11, after V lost 1 base and J lost 2 bases. Germline assignment: CDR1 SGHNT and CDR2 YENEEA. This chain's CDR3 is CASSLVGPGQITGNTIYF. The DNA of the CDR3 is TGTGCCAGCAGCTTAGTGGGACCGGGACAGATAACTGGAAACACCATATATTTT.

The V gene is TRBV2, the J gene TRBJ2-5; D is perhaps TRBD2 (5 bases). The germline V gene encodes CDR1 SNHLY and CDR2 FYNNEI. This CDR3 has 13 residues. Trimming cost V 7 bases and J 4 bases, with 13 bases left between them. CDR3 in DNA: TGTGCCAGCATCCGCTCGAGGGCAGAGACCCAGTACTTC. Its translation: CASIRSRAETQYF. Full variable domain (outside the CDR3, taken from reference TRBV2 and TRBJ2-5): EPEVTQTPSHQVTQMGQEVILRCVPISNHLYFYWYRQILGQKVEFLVSFYNNEISEKSEIFDDQFSVERPDGSNFTLKIRSTKLEDSAMYFCASIRSRAETQYFGPGTRLLVL.

The chain employs TRBV15 and TRBJ2-7; a weak D match, TRBD1 (5 bases). The germline gives CDR1 LNHNV, CDR2 YYDKDF (reference sequence). CDR3 length: 14 residues. Deletions cut 0 bases from V and 2 bases from J, with 8 bases between. The CDR3 DNA is TGTGCCACCAGCAGAGACAGGGCGGCCTACGAGCAGTACTTC. As protein: CATSRDRAAYEQYF. Supplemented by reference TRBV15 and TRBJ2-7, the full variable domain reads DAMVIQNPRYQVTQFGKPVTLSCSQTLNHNVMYWYQQKSSQAPKLLFHYYDKDFNNEADTPDNFQSRRPNTSFCFLDIRSPGLGDTAMYLCATSRDRAAYEQYFGPGTRLTVT.

The chain recombines TRBV13 with TRBJ1-2; D unclear. Germline-derived CDR1 and CDR2 are PRHDT and FYEKMQ (reference sequence). The CDR3 totals 15 residues. The V end was cut by 1 base, the J end by 8 bases, with 17 bases between. DNA of the CDR3: TGTGCCAGCAGCTTAGACCCAGGCCCGGCAGTGGGCTACACCTTC. It encodes CASSLDPGPAVGYTF.

This clone was seen only a few times. V and J are TRBV25-1 and TRBJ1-1; 10 bases match TRBD1. The length of the CDR3 is 13 residues. Unmatched junction bases numbered 8, after V lost 5 bases and J lost 11 bases. From germline, CDR1 is MGHDK and CDR2 SYGVNS. This CDR3 is CASSPNPDRGAFF. In DNA, the CDR3 is TGTGCCAGCAGTCCGAACCCGGACAGGGGGGCTTTCTTT.

V is TRBV2 and J is TRBJ1-1, with no clear D. The germline V gene has CDR1 SNHLY and CDR2 FYNNEI. Trimming removed 7 bases at V and 0 bases at J, with 9 bases between. This CDR3 spans 13 amino acids. CDR3 loop: CASKTNMNTEAFF. The CDR3 nucleotides are TGTGCCAGCAAAACAAACATGAACACTGAAGCTTTCTTT. Filled out from reference TRBV2 and TRBJ1-1, the complete variable domain reads EPEVTQTPSHQVTQMGQEVILRCVPISNHLYFYWYRQILGQKVEFLVSFYNNEISEKSEIFDDQFSVERPDGSNFTLKIRSTKLEDSAMYFCASKTNMNTEAFFGQGTRLTVV.

The chain combines TRBV30 with TRBJ1-1; D is unclear. V was cut by 5 bases and J by 7 bases, with 14 bases left in between. The CDR3 is made up of 12 amino acids. The germline CDR1 and CDR2 sequences are GTSNPN and SVGIG (reference sequence). The CDR3 DNA follows: TGTGCCTGGGGCGGTCGGGATTTTGAAGCTTTCTTT. Amino acid sequence: CAWGGRDFEAFF.